The 21 T cell receptor beta chains below all came from one sample that was sequenced in a study of T cell responses to AZD1222 COVID-19 vaccine. Repertoires were generated with immunoSEQ multiplex PCR, while TCRdb's copy carries only in-frame clones and drops some. Among roughly 270,000 clones listed, 94% were seen once. Sequences were derived from peripheral blood, sampled 28 days after the second AZD1222 dose. Receptors originate from an adult who received the AZD1222 COVID-19 vaccine.

To note about this clone: Other DNA sequences within the sample encode an identical CDR3. This rearrangement joins TRBV2 to TRBJ1-1; 7 bases are a match to TRBD1. This CDR3 has 13 amino acids. CDR1 SNHLY and CDR2 FYNNEI come from the germline V gene. V was clipped by 4 bases and J by 2 bases; unmatched bases: 1. The CDR3 DNA reads as TGTGCCAGCAGTGGACAGGGAAACACTGAAGCTTTCTTT. This encodes CASSGQGNTEAFF.

The J gene is TRBJ1-5, the V gene TRBV7-2; TRBD1 aligns across 7 bases. V gave up 3 bases and J gave up 4 bases; unmatched junction bases: 3. CDR1 is SGHTA and CDR2 is FQGNSA in the germline V gene. The CDR3 contains 14 residues. The chain's CDR3 is CASSFQGGNQPQHF. CDR3 coding DNA: TGTGCCAGCAGCTTTCAGGGGGGTAATCAGCCCCAGCATTTT.

This sequence joins TRBV27 and TRBJ1-1; D call uncertain. This CDR3 comprises 14 residues. Trimming took off 3 bases at V and 10 bases at J, with 18 bases between the two ends. The germline CDR1 and CDR2 sequences are MNHEY and SMNVEV (reference sequence). CDR3 sequence reads: CASSFKPTSSGAFF. CDR3 DNA: TGTGCCAGCAGTTTTAAACCGACCTCGTCGGGAGCTTTCTTT.

V and J are TRBV27 and TRBJ2-7; D gene unclear. CDR3 length: 11 residues. Germline V gene sequence: CDR1 MNHEY, CDR2 SMNVEV (reference sequence). Trimming pared 8 bases from V and 5 bases from J, leaving 10 bases between. Here the CDR3 DNA reads TGTGCCAGCGGAGAAGGGAACGAGCAGTACTTC. Translated, it gives CASGEGNEQYF.

The chain employs TRBV7-2 and TRBJ2-2; maybe TRBD2 (5 bases). The V end lost 1 base, the J end lost 8 bases, and 8 bases lay between the germline ends. The CDR3 spans 13 residues. In germline, CDR1 is SGHTA, CDR2 FQGNSA. The CDR3 DNA sequence: TGTGCCAGCAGCTTAGTCGGACTGGGGGAGCTGTTTTTT. This sequence encodes CASSLVGLGELFF.

This chain joins TRBV5-6 and TRBJ2-1, with D perhaps being TRBD1 or TRBD2 (5 bases each). Trimming removed 2 bases from V and 8 bases from J, with 11 bases in between. Looked up from germline, CDR1 is SGHDT and CDR2 is YYEEEE. CDR3 length equals 13 residues. The CDR3 is CASSFVRGDEQFF. The DNA for the CDR3 is TGTGCCAGCAGCTTTGTTCGGGGCGATGAGCAGTTCTTC.

V and J are TRBV4-3 and TRBJ2-3; D is unresolved. The CDR3 length is 17 residues. Germline loops: CDR1 LGHNA, CDR2 YSLEER. V was cut by 0 bases and J by 0 bases, with 13 bases left in between. The CDR3 coding sequence is TGCGCCAGCAGCCAAGAATGGCGGTCCTACAGCACAGATACGCAGTATTTT. This codes for CASSQEWRSYSTDTQYF.

This chain links TRBV4-2 with TRBJ1-1; perhaps TRBD1 as D (5 bases). Deletions cut 0 bases from V and 0 bases from J, with 11 bases between. The CDR3 extends over 16 amino acids. Germline assignment: CDR1 LGHNA and CDR2 YNFKEQ. For the CDR3, the DNA is TGTGCCAGCAGCCAAGAGACAGTGGGAATGAACACTGAAGCTTTCTTT. It specifies CASSQETVGMNTEAFF.

The chain employs TRBV5-1 and TRBJ1-6; 7 bases match TRBD1. Per germline, CDR1 SGHRS and CDR2 YFSETQ. This CDR3 has 15 residues. Trimming at V came to 0 bases and at J to 8 bases, leaving 5 bases not matched to a gene. The DNA for the CDR3 is TGCGCCAGCAGCTTGGAAAGCAGGGGGGATTCACCCCTCCACTTT. This gives the protein CASSLESRGDSPLHF.

This clone was seen once. The chain couples TRBV28 to TRBJ1-1; 7 positions agree with TRBD1. The CDR3 extends over 14 amino acids. Germline V gives CDR1 MDHEN, CDR2 SYDVKM. Trimming at V came to 7 bases and at J to 6 bases, leaving 11 bases not matched to a gene. DNA for the CDR3: TGTGCCAGCACCCTCGACAGGGTGATCTCTGAAGCTTTCTTT. Translation gives CASTLDRVISEAFF.

This chain connects TRBV28 to TRBJ2-4; 7 positions agree with TRBD2. Looked up from germline, CDR1 is MDHEN and CDR2 is SYDVKM. The CDR3 has 12 residues. With 6 bases clipped from V and 7 bases from J, the junction kept 3 bases outside the gene matches. Here the CDR3 reads CASRGGVNIQYF. CDR3 in DNA: TGTGCCAGCAGGGGGGGGGTGAACATTCAGTACTTC.

A word on this clone: The junction departs from germline at one end; a sequencing error may be responsible. The rearrangement links TRBV11-2 to TRBJ2-5, with D perhaps being TRBD1 or TRBD2 (5 bases each). Germline CDR1 reads SGHAT; CDR2 reads FQNNGV. This CDR3 spans 14 amino acids. This CDR3 reads CASSRPRDHETQYF. The CDR3 nucleotides read TGTGCCAGCAGCCGCCCTCGGGACCACGAGACCCAGTACTTC.

The chain employs TRBV4-3 and TRBJ1-3; D ambiguous. CDR1 and CDR2 (germline): LGHNA, YSLEER. This CDR3 has 14 residues. The V end was cut by 1 base, the J end by 7 bases, with 11 bases between. In DNA, the CDR3 is TGCGCCAGCAGCCAAGGGTTAGGTTTGAACACCATATATTTT. It yields the protein CASSQGLGLNTIYF.

CDR3 nucleotides: TGTGCCAGCAGAAGGCGAACGGGTGGCTACACCTTC. This gives the protein CASRRRTGGYTF. The rearrangement links TRBV6-5 to TRBJ1-2; D remains unclear. Germline V CDR1 and CDR2: MNHEY, SVGAGI. V lost 6 bases and J lost 7, with 12 bases in between. The CDR3 has 12 amino acids.

This rearrangement joins TRBV7-2 to TRBJ2-7, with 7 bases matching TRBD2. Germline V lookup: CDR1 SGHTA, CDR2 FQGNSA. V was pared by 5 bases and J by 0 bases, with 4 bases of the junction left unmatched. The CDR3 has 14 amino acids. Written as DNA, the CDR3 is TGTGCCAGCAGCAACCGGGGGGACTCCTACGAGCAGTACTTC. This sequence encodes CASSNRGDSYEQYF.

The V call is TRBV5-1, the J call TRBJ1-1, with a tentative D call TRBD1 (5 bases). Germline CDR1 and CDR2: SGHRS and YFSETQ. This CDR3 is built from 13 residues. Trimming removed 7 bases at V and 6 bases at J, with 16 bases between. The CDR3 loop reads CASALGTRAEAFF. CDR3 bases: TGCGCCAGCGCCCTCGGGACCCGCGCTGAAGCTTTCTTT.

The V call is TRBV7-9, the J call TRBJ2-5; 9 nucleotides match TRBD2. V lost 6 bases, J lost 2 bases, and 10 bases stayed unmatched. This CDR3 spans 16 amino acids. Germline V gene lookup returns CDR1 SEHNR and CDR2 FQNEAQ (reference sequence). For the CDR3, the DNA is TGTGCCAGCAGTCTCAGACGACTAGCGGTACAAGAGACCCAGTACTTC. It is translated as CASSLRRLAVQETQYF.

V gene TRBV2 combines with J gene TRBJ2-1, with 13 nucleotides matching TRBD2. The germline V gene encodes CDR1 SNHLY and CDR2 FYNNEI. The CDR3 length is 18 residues. V lost 2 bases, J lost 0 bases, and 4 bases stayed unmatched. This chain's CDR3 is CASSETSGRASSYNEQFF. The CDR3 nucleotides read TGTGCCAGCAGTGAAACTAGCGGGAGGGCCTCCTCCTACAATGAGCAGTTCTTC.

This clone was recorded only once. The chain recombines TRBV5-1 with TRBJ2-7; 7 positions match TRBD2. The CDR3 consists of 15 residues. CDR1 is SGHRS, CDR2 YFSETQ, per germline. V lost 4 bases and J lost 7; bases outside the gene matches: 14. CDR3 protein: CASSEELADSGEQYF. CDR3 in DNA: TGCGCCAGCAGCGAAGAGCTAGCGGACTCTGGAGAGCAGTACTTC.

This chain joins TRBV9 and TRBJ2-7; weak D call: TRBD1 (6 bases). Germline-derived CDR1 and CDR2 are SGDLS and YYNGEE. This CDR3 contains 14 residues. Trimming left V 4 bases short and J 6 bases short, with 17 bases between. The CDR3 spells CASSLQGRGGEQYF. CDR3 in DNA: TGTGCCAGCAGCCTCCAGGGGCGAGGGGGCGAGCAGTACTTC.

The chain joins TRBV19 to TRBJ1-4; TRBD1 matches 9 bases. V lost 5 bases, J lost 4 bases, and 5 bases stayed unmatched. CDR3 length equals 15 residues. CDR1 and CDR2 (germline): LNHDA, SQIVND (reference sequence). CDR3 sequence: CASSFGQGLNEKLFF. CDR3 DNA: TGTGCCAGTAGTTTCGGACAGGGGCTTAATGAAAAACTGTTTTTT.